These 25 T cell receptor beta chains were all obtained from the same sample, sequenced in a study of blood T cells in healthy people across ages. A sample-barcoded 5' primer and a J-beta primer mix were used in a second PCR of about 7 to 12 cycles. TCRdb fed the 5' RACE reads into MiXCR, producing one record per CDR3 protein. The sample records roughly 1,700,000 distinct CDR3 sequences, roughly 30% being singletons. Sequences were obtained from blood. These receptors originate from a woman aged 25-40 years in good health.

Only a few counts were recorded for this clonotype. A much larger clone is a single base away; this may be a read error. The rearrangement links TRBV12-3 or TRBV12-4 to TRBJ2-4, with D hard to call. V gave up 4 bases and J gave up 13 bases, with 17 bases separating them. CDR3 length equals 13 residues. CDR3 in amino acids: CASSYDRDNEQYF. The DNA for the CDR3 is TGTGCCAGCAGTTATGACCGAGACAATGAGCAGTACTTC.

On this clonotype itself: It may be a read error: a sequence one base away is much more abundant. This chain uses TRBV9 with TRBJ2-5; 10 bases agree with TRBD2. The trim removed 3 bases at V and 1 base at J, leaving 3 bases unmatched. From germline, CDR1 is SGDLS and CDR2 YYNGEE. The CDR3 consists of 15 residues. Here the CDR3 DNA reads TGTGCCAGCAGCGGGACTAGCGGACCCCAAGAGACCCAGTACTTC. It encodes CASSGTSGPQETQYF.

Many counts were recorded for this clonotype. The chain has TRBV20-1 and TRBJ2-5, with D possibly being TRBD2 (6 bases). This CDR3 is 14 amino acids long. CDR1 DFQATT and CDR2 SNEGSKA come from the germline V gene (reference sequence). V lost 0 bases and J 5 bases, leaving 13 bases between the germline ends. The CDR3 sequence is CSARDWEAGETQYF. The CDR3 bases are TGCAGTGCTAGAGATTGGGAGGCGGGGGAGACCCAGTACTTC.

CDR3 protein: CASSYLVAGGKETQYF. Here the CDR3 DNA reads TGTGCCAGCAGTTACCTGGTAGCGGGGGGTAAAGAGACCCAGTACTTC. V usage is TRBV6-6 and J usage is TRBJ2-5, with 10 bases lining up with TRBD2. V was pared by 2 bases and J by 3 bases, with 6 bases of the junction left unmatched. The CDR3 is made up of 16 amino acids. Germline V gene sequence: CDR1 MNHNY, CDR2 SVGAGI (reference sequence).

The V and J genes are TRBV11-2 and TRBJ2-7; D may be TRBD1 (5 bases). The CDR3 consists of 15 residues. The V end lost 5 bases, the J end lost 4 bases, and 18 bases lay between the germline ends. Germline CDR1 SGHAT, CDR2 FQNNGV. CDR3 sequence (DNA): TGTGCCAGCAGCGCCGATCCCAGGGTTGGGTACGAGCAGTACTTC. Its translation is CASSADPRVGYEQYF.

V gene TRBV7-9 combines with J gene TRBJ2-3; no definite D call. V was clipped by 4 bases and J by 2 bases, with 19 bases between them. The CDR3 totals 17 residues. Germline-derived CDR1 and CDR2 are SEHNR and FQNEAQ (reference sequence). The CDR3 DNA sequence: TGTGCCAGCAGCTCCGCCGGCGGCCGAACGATCACAGATACGCAGTATTTT. Residues: CASSSAGGRTITDTQYF.

This clonotype has at least ten counts. The chain links TRBV27 to TRBJ2-4; D is ambiguous. The germline V gene encodes CDR1 MNHEY and CDR2 SMNVEV (reference sequence). This CDR3 spans 14 amino acids. Trimming cost V 6 bases and J 0 bases, with 9 bases left between them. CDR3 DNA: TGTGCCAGCAGACGAATGGGAGCCAAAAACATTCAGTACTTC. Translating it yields CASRRMGAKNIQYF.

The J gene is TRBJ2-3, the V gene TRBV10-3, with D possibly TRBD2 on 5 matching bases. Trimming cost V 0 bases and J 2 bases, with 9 bases left between them. Germline-derived CDR1 and CDR2 are ENHRY and SYGVKD. The CDR3 runs 15 residues. CDR3 region: CAISESDWDTDTQYF. The CDR3 DNA sequence: TGTGCCATCAGTGAGTCGGACTGGGACACAGATACGCAGTATTTT.

Ten or more counts support this clonotype. The chain recombines TRBV6-6 with TRBJ2-7; 9 bases match TRBD1. The V and J ends lost 7 bases and 4 bases, in that order; junction bases with no gene match: 5. The CDR3 runs 13 residues. Germline CDR1 and CDR2: MNHNY and SVGAGI (reference sequence). CDR3 region: CASMGQGFYEQYF. The CDR3 DNA sequence: TGTGCCAGCATGGGACAGGGATTTTACGAGCAGTACTTC.

This clonotype was detected only a few times. This chain connects TRBV7-2 to TRBJ2-1; D gene ambiguous. V lost 5 bases and J 7 bases, leaving 12 bases between the germline ends. The length of the CDR3 is 13 residues. CDR1 is SGHTA and CDR2 is FQGNSA in the germline V gene. Here the CDR3 DNA reads TGTGCCAGCAGCCCCTATATGTGGAATGAGCAGTTCTTC. Its translation is CASSPYMWNEQFF.

In its sample, this clonotype was seen many times. As DNA, the CDR3 is TGTGCCAGCAGCTTAGATAAGGAGGATCAGTTCTTC. This gives the protein CASSLDKEDQFF. The V and J genes are TRBV11-2 and TRBJ2-1, with D perhaps TRBD2 (5 bases). Germline loops: CDR1 SGHAT, CDR2 FQNNGV. CDR3 length equals 12 residues. V was clipped by 0 bases and J by 13 bases, with 10 bases between them. Filled out from reference TRBV11-2 and TRBJ2-1, the complete variable domain reads EAGVAQSPRYKIIEKRQSVAFWCNPISGHATLYWYQQILGQGPKLLIQFQNNGVVDDSQLPKDRFSAERLKGVDSTLKIQPAKLEDSAVYLCASSLDKEDQFFGPGTRLTVL.

This clonotype was seen many times. As DNA, the CDR3 is TGTGCCAGCAGTTGGACTAGCGGGAGCACCGAGGGAGAGACCCAGTACTTC. Translated: CASSWTSGSTEGETQYF. The chain carries TRBV28 and TRBJ2-5; the match to TRBD2 covers 13 bases. CDR3 length: 17 amino acids. Per the germline V gene, CDR1 is MDHEN and CDR2 is SYDVKM. The junction had 9 bases not matched to a gene; V was cut back by 4 bases and J by 4 bases.

V and J are TRBV2 and TRBJ1-5, with 10 bases fitting TRBD1. V lost 2 bases to trimming and J lost 2 bases; unmatched junction nucleotides: 9. Germline V CDR1 and CDR2: SNHLY, FYNNEI. The CDR3 runs to 18 residues. The CDR3 DNA reads TGTGCCAGCAGTGAAAGTCGGACAGGGGGTAAGGGCAATCAGCCCCAGCATTTT. The encoded protein is CASSESRTGGKGNQPQHF.

This chain connects TRBV12-3 or TRBV12-4 to TRBJ2-3; D may be TRBD1 (6 bases). The CDR3 contains 15 residues. V lost 5 bases and J 5 bases, leaving 17 bases between the germline ends. CDR3 in amino acids: CASSPLRKGEDTQYF. The DNA of the CDR3 is TGTGCCAGCAGTCCCCTCAGGAAGGGGGAAGATACGCAGTATTTT.

A few counts support this clonotype. The J gene is TRBJ2-5, the V gene TRBV5-1, with 8 bases that match TRBD2. This CDR3 has 16 residues. V shed 3 bases, J shed 4 bases, and the junction held 11 bases outside the gene matches. Germline lookup yields CDR1 SGHRS and CDR2 YFSETQ. The CDR3 nucleotides read TGCGCCAGCAGCTATGGGACTAGTCGGGACCGAGAGACCCAGTACTTC. This gives the protein CASSYGTSRDRETQYF.

V is TRBV20-1 and J is TRBJ2-7; 10 bases agree with TRBD2. Germline CDR1 DFQATT, CDR2 SNEGSKA (reference sequence). Trimming took 5 bases from V and 0 from J; bases not matched to a gene: 7. The CDR3 is 15 residues long. CDR3 DNA sequence: TGCAGTGCTGCAGTAGCGGGGGGCAACTCCTACGAGCAGTACTTC. This codes for CSAAVAGGNSYEQYF.

For this clonotype: A much larger clone is a single base away; this may be a read error. This chain connects TRBV28 to TRBJ2-7; D not certain. CDR1 is MDHEN, CDR2 SYDVKM, per germline. The CDR3 loop spans 14 amino acids. Trimming left V 3 bases short and J 7 bases short, with 16 bases between. The CDR3 nucleotides read TGTGCCAGCAGTTTTGACGTCGTAGGCAATGAGCAGTACTTC. Its translation: CASSFDVVGNEQYF.

The chain combines TRBV7-2 with TRBJ2-3, with D possibly TRBD2 on 7 matching bases. Germline V gene data show CDR1 as SGHTA and CDR2 as FQGNSA. The CDR3 has 17 amino acids. The V and J ends lost 5 bases and 3 bases respectively, with 21 bases between them. The CDR3 nucleotides read TGTGCCAGCAGCCAATGGGGGGCGGGAGCAAGAACAGATACGCAGTATTTT. The encoded protein is CASSQWGAGARTDTQYF. Full variable domain (missing parts from reference TRBV7-2 and TRBJ2-3): GAGVSQSPSNKVTEKGKDVELRCDPISGHTALYWYRQSLGQGLEFLIYFQGNSAPDKSGLPSDRFSAERTGGSVSTLTIQRTQQEDSAVYLCASSQWGAGARTDTQYFGPGTRLTVL.

This clonotype showed up just a few times. The chain is built from TRBV28 and TRBJ2-5; perhaps TRBD2 as D (6 bases). The CDR3 runs to 15 residues. Trimming took 6 bases from V and 6 from J, leaving 20 bases between them. CDR1 and CDR2 (germline): MDHEN, SYDVKM. CDR3 in DNA: TGTGCCAGCAGAACCGCCCGACTAGGGGCGAAGACCCAGTACTTC. It translates to CASRTARLGAKTQYF. The full variable domain, with the rest looked up from reference TRBV28 and TRBJ2-5, is DVKVTQSSRYLVKRTGEKVFLECVQDMDHENMFWYRQDPGLGLRLIYFSYDVKMKEKGDIPEGYSVSREKKERFSLILESASTNQTSMYLCASRTARLGAKTQYFGPGTRLLVL.

This clonotype has ten or more counts. This chain links TRBV20-1 with TRBJ2-7; maybe TRBD2 (5 bases). The CDR3 loop spans 14 amino acids. CDR1 is DFQATT, CDR2 SNEGSKA, per germline (reference sequence). V lost 4 bases and J lost 3, with 16 bases in between. The CDR3 loop is CSANPSGRGYEQYF. In DNA, the CDR3 is TGCAGTGCTAACCCCTCCGGACGGGGCTACGAGCAGTACTTC.

This chain connects TRBV9 to TRBJ2-2, with 8 bases identical to TRBD2. The CDR3 length is 17 residues. Germline V gives CDR1 SGDLS, CDR2 YYNGEE. V lost 0 bases to trimming and J lost 4 bases; unmatched junction nucleotides: 8. The DNA of the CDR3 is TGTGCCAGCAGCGTAGTCGGGAGGGCCGGTAGCACCGGGGAGCTGTTTTTT. Translating gives CASSVVGRAGSTGELFF.

Here the CDR3 DNA reads TGTGCCAGCAGCTCGCGGACAGAGAGGACCCAGTACTTC. It translates to CASSSRTERTQYF. This chain connects TRBV7-3 to TRBJ2-5; D is perhaps TRBD1 (6 bases). In germline, CDR1 is SGHTA, CDR2 FQGTGA. V lost 4 bases to trimming and J lost 7 bases, with 13 bases between them. The CDR3 contains 13 residues.

The chain has TRBV10-3 and TRBJ1-2; D remains ambiguous. Trimming pared 2 bases from V and 4 bases from J, leaving 11 bases between. The length of the CDR3 is 14 residues. Germline V gene sequence: CDR1 ENHRY, CDR2 SYGVKD. The CDR3 DNA reads TGTGCCATCAGTGAGGACGGGCTAGGCTATGGCTACACCTTC. Translated, it gives CAISEDGLGYGYTF.

This clonotype showed up just a few times. V usage is TRBV20-1 and J usage is TRBJ1-5; a possible D gene is TRBD1 (5 bases). V was clipped by 6 bases and J by 3 bases, with 12 bases between them. The CDR3 totals 13 residues. The germline V gene has CDR1 DFQATT and CDR2 SNEGSKA (reference sequence). DNA for the CDR3: TGCAGTGCCAGCCGGGACCACAATCAGCCCCAGCATTTT. Translated, it gives CSASRDHNQPQHF.

V usage is TRBV20-1 and J usage is TRBJ2-2, with 12 bases aligning to TRBD2. The trim removed 5 bases at V and 8 bases at J, leaving 9 bases unmatched. Germline assignment: CDR1 DFQATT and CDR2 SNEGSKA (reference sequence). CDR3 length equals 15 residues. The CDR3 loop is CSASSGGASGGELFF. As DNA, the CDR3 is TGCAGTGCTTCTAGCGGGGGGGCCTCAGGAGGGGAGCTGTTTTTT.